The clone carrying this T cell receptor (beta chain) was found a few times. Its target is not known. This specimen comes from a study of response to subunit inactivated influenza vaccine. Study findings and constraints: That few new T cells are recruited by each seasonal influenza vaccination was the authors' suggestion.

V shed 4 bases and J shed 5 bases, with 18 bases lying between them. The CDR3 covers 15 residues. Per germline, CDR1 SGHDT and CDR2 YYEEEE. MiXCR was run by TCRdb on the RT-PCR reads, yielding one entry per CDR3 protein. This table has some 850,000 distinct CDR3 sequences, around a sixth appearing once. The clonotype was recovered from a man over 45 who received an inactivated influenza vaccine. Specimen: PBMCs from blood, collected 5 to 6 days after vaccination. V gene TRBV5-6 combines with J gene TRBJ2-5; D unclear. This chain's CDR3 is CASSPVSRSQETQYF. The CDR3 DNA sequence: TGTGCCAGCAGCCCGGTCAGCCGAAGTCAGGAGACCCAGTACTTC.